The next 30 T cell receptor beta chains were all read from a single sample in a study of OX40 agonist ivuxolimab in advanced cancers. Sequenced by immunoSEQ multiplex PCR; TCRdb stores in-frame clones only, minus some. The sample records roughly 76,000 clones, approximately 86% being singletons. The source was CD4+ or CD8+ T cells sorted from blood, collected in a trial of the OX40 agonist ivuxolimab. The receptors were gathered from an adult with an advanced solid tumor such as melanoma, head and neck, liver or kidney cancer.

The V gene is TRBV19, the J gene TRBJ2-6; D gene ambiguous. The CDR3 spans 14 residues. The germline gives CDR1 LNHDA, CDR2 SQIVND (reference sequence). V lost 5 bases to trimming and J lost 6 bases, with 11 bases between them. The CDR3 spells CASSDPIVANVLTF. CDR3 bases: TGTGCCAGTAGTGATCCAATAGTGGCCAACGTCCTGACTTTC.

This chain connects TRBV2 to TRBJ2-2, with a possible D match to TRBD1 (6 bases). With 4 bases removed from V and 2 bases from J, the gap between germline ends came to 14 bases. The CDR3 loop spans 16 amino acids. Per the germline V gene, CDR1 is SNHLY and CDR2 is FYNNEI. The CDR3 DNA follows: TGTGCCAGCAGTGGTCGGGACAACCCAAACACCGGGGAGCTGTTTTTT. Translating it yields CASSGRDNPNTGELFF.

The rearrangement uses TRBV6-1 and TRBJ1-1; D uncertain. The CDR3 totals 12 residues. CDR1 is MNHNS and CDR2 is SASEGT in the germline V gene. Trimming took off 5 bases at V and 11 bases at J, with 15 bases between the two ends. The CDR3: CASSSITSKAFF. As DNA, the CDR3 is TGTGCCAGCAGTTCCATTACTTCGAAGGCTTTCTTT.

J is TRBJ1-2 and V is TRBV18; 8 nucleotides agree with TRBD1. After removal of 3 bases from V and 8 bases from J, the junction contained 5 bases not matched to a gene. This CDR3 is 13 amino acids long. Germline CDR1 is KGHSH and CDR2 is LQKENI. CDR3 nucleotides: TGTGCCAGCTCACCCGGGACAGGTCGGGGCTACACCTTC. It yields the protein CASSPGTGRGYTF.

The chain has TRBV5-1 and TRBJ1-2; 7 bases fit TRBD1. Germline CDR1 is SGHRS and CDR2 is YFSETQ. This CDR3 is built from 16 residues. Germline trimming cut 0 bases from V and 3 bases from J; bases unmatched to any gene: 8. The CDR3 loop reads CASSLAIQGEYYGYTF. CDR3 bases: TGCGCCAGCAGCTTGGCCATTCAGGGGGAGTACTATGGCTACACCTTC.

The chain employs TRBV14 and TRBJ1-2, with D possibly TRBD1 on 5 matching bases. This CDR3 has 14 residues. Germline assignment: CDR1 SGHDN and CDR2 FVKESK. V was shortened by 2 bases and J by 4 bases, with 11 bases between the two germline ends. The CDR3 DNA reads TGTGCCAGCAGCCAATGGGGACGGAGCTATGGCTACACCTTC. Its protein product is CASSQWGRSYGYTF.

The chain combines TRBV28 with TRBJ2-5; D not resolved. Trimming took off 5 bases at V and 8 bases at J, with 15 bases between the two ends. The CDR3 runs to 13 residues. Germline CDR1 and CDR2: MDHEN and SYDVKM. CDR3 amino acids: CASSAPPIVTQYF. The CDR3 coding sequence is TGTGCCAGCAGTGCCCCCCCCATAGTCACCCAGTACTTC.

The rearrangement uses TRBV10-3 and TRBJ2-5; D not certain. The CDR3 loop spans 13 amino acids. V was shortened by 2 bases and J by 3 bases, with 7 bases between the two germline ends. CDR1 is ENHRY and CDR2 is SYGVKD in the germline V gene. Here the CDR3 DNA reads TGTGCCATCAGTGAGAGTCGGGAAGAGACCCAGTACTTC. Translated, it gives CAISESREETQYF.

This chain uses TRBV6-4 with TRBJ2-2; 10 positions match TRBD1. The germline CDR1 and CDR2 sequences are MRHNA and SNTAGT. The CDR3 consists of 15 residues. V gave up 6 bases and J gave up 3 bases; unmatched junction bases: 4. The CDR3 spells CASRQGTGDTGELFF. For the CDR3, the DNA is TGTGCCAGCAGACAAGGGACAGGGGACACCGGGGAGCTGTTTTTT.

In its sample, this clone was seen a few times. Here the CDR3 reads CASSPVPNTEAFF. In DNA form, the CDR3 reads TGTGCCAGCAGCCCAGTCCCGAACACTGAAGCTTTCTTT. The J gene is TRBJ1-1, the V gene TRBV2, with unresolved D. The CDR3 consists of 13 residues. The germline CDR1 and CDR2 sequences are SNHLY and FYNNEI. V was clipped by 6 bases and J by 1 base, with 9 bases between them.

The chain uses TRBV11-2 and TRBJ1-1, with TRBD1 matching over 11 bases. The ends lost 10 bases at V and 12 bases at J; junction bases unmatched: 13. Germline assignment: CDR1 SGHAT and CDR2 FQNNGV. The CDR3 spans 13 residues. The CDR3 reads CAILRTGGTETFF. The CDR3 nucleotides are TGTGCCATTCTGAGGACAGGGGGCACCGAAACTTTCTTT.

The chain carries TRBV2 and TRBJ1-4; 9 positions match TRBD1. There are 13 residues in the CDR3. CDR1 SNHLY and CDR2 FYNNEI come from the germline V gene. V shed 8 bases, J shed 7 bases, and the junction held 5 bases outside the gene matches. CDR3 protein: CASGDRVPEKLFF. The CDR3 coding sequence is TGTGCCAGCGGGGACAGGGTTCCTGAAAAACTGTTTTTT.

The chain couples TRBV15 to TRBJ1-6; D gene uncertain. V was clipped by 1 base and J by 7 bases, with 8 bases between them. Germline assignment: CDR1 LNHNV and CDR2 YYDKDF (reference sequence). CDR3 size: 14 residues. This CDR3 is CATSRGPPNSPLHF. CDR3 bases: TGTGCCACCAGCAGAGGTCCGCCGAATTCACCCCTCCACTTT.

V usage is TRBV28 and J usage is TRBJ1-1; D possibly corresponds to TRBD1 (5 bases). Trimming took 5 bases from V and 6 from J, leaving 7 bases between them. CDR1 and CDR2 (germline): MDHEN, SYDVKM. This CDR3 is built from 11 residues. The CDR3 loop reads CASSRGPEAFF. In DNA form, the CDR3 reads TGTGCCAGCAGTCGGGGCCCTGAAGCTTTCTTT. Complete variable domain (other parts from reference TRBV28 and TRBJ1-1): DVKVTQSSRYLVKRTGEKVFLECVQDMDHENMFWYRQDPGLGLRLIYFSYDVKMKEKGDIPEGYSVSREKKERFSLILESASTNQTSMYLCASSRGPEAFFGQGTRLTVV.

The rearrangement links TRBV11-3 to TRBJ2-1; a possible D gene is TRBD1 (5 bases). The CDR3 runs 16 residues. Per the germline V gene, CDR1 is SGHNT and CDR2 is YENEEA. V was trimmed by 1 base and J by 1 base, leaving 11 bases between them. CDR3 sequence (DNA): TGTGCCAGCAGCTTAGGGGGCATTAATTCCTACAATGAGCAGTTCTTC. Protein sequence: CASSLGGINSYNEQFF.

The rearrangement links TRBV6-5 to TRBJ2-3; TRBD2 is a possible D gene (6 bases). The V end was cut by 4 bases, the J end by 6 bases, with 14 bases between. Germline CDR1 is MNHEY and CDR2 is SVGAGI. CDR3 size: 14 residues. The CDR3: CASSFGTPQDTQYF. CDR3 DNA: TGTGCCAGCAGTTTCGGGACTCCACAGGATACGCAGTATTTT.

V is TRBV9 and J is TRBJ2-5, with 9 bases lining up with TRBD2. The CDR3 totals 16 residues. The germline V gene has CDR1 SGDLS and CDR2 YYNGEE. V was pared by 0 bases and J by 5 bases, with 8 bases of the junction left unmatched. CDR3: CASSVVPAGGGETQYF. For the CDR3, the DNA is TGTGCCAGCAGCGTAGTCCCGGCGGGAGGGGGTGAGACCCAGTACTTC.

The chain recombines TRBV7-9 with TRBJ1-1; no clear D. The CDR3 totals 14 residues. The germline CDR1 and CDR2 sequences are SEHNR and FQNEAQ (reference sequence). Trimming left V 0 bases short and J 1 base short, with 6 bases between. CDR3 DNA: TGTGCCAGCAGCTTAGCGTCCTGGAACACTGAAGCTTTCTTT. This translates into CASSLASWNTEAFF.

The CDR3 region is CATSSAQSRGPSYEQYF. CDR3 bases: TGTGCCACCAGCAGCGCCCAGAGCAGGGGGCCCTCCTACGAGCAGTACTTC. The rearrangement joins TRBV15 to TRBJ2-7, with 8 bases that match TRBD1. From germline, CDR1 is LNHNV and CDR2 YYDKDF (reference sequence). V dropped 3 bases and J dropped 0; count of bases not matched to a gene: 10. The CDR3 sequence is 17 residues long. The whole variable domain, remainder taken from reference TRBV15 and TRBJ2-7, is DAMVIQNPRYQVTQFGKPVTLSCSQTLNHNVMYWYQQKSSQAPKLLFHYYDKDFNNEADTPDNFQSRRPNTSFCFLDIRSPGLGDTAMYLCATSSAQSRGPSYEQYFGPGTRLTVT.

V is TRBV28 and J is TRBJ2-2; TRBD2 agrees at 14 bases. The length of the CDR3 is 18 residues. Germline V lookup: CDR1 MDHEN, CDR2 SYDVKM. After removal of 5 bases from V and 3 bases from J, the junction contained 8 bases not matched to a gene. The CDR3 sequence is CASSPYGTSGRDTGELFF. For the CDR3, the DNA is TGTGCCAGCAGTCCCTACGGGACTAGCGGGAGAGACACCGGGGAGCTGTTTTTT.

The CDR3 nucleotides read TGTGCCAGCTACTTCTACAATGAGCAGTTCTTC. Translating it yields CASYFYNEQFF. The J gene is TRBJ2-1, the V gene TRBV28; D unresolved. CDR1 MDHEN and CDR2 SYDVKM come from the germline V gene. Trimming shortened V by 8 bases and J by 3 bases, and 5 bases separated the two germline ends. The length of the CDR3 is 11 residues.

The V gene is TRBV10-3, the J gene TRBJ2-4; no clear D gene. The CDR3 length is 16 residues. Germline CDR1 and CDR2: ENHRY and SYGVKD. V was cut by 7 bases and J by 2 bases, with 18 bases left in between. The CDR3 nucleotides are TGTGCCATCATCCCGCCGAGGCTGGGCTCCAAAAACATTCAGTACTTC. Amino acids: CAIIPPRLGSKNIQYF.

CDR3 residues: CATSSGNSYEQYF. In nucleotides, the CDR3 is TGCGCCACCTCTAGCGGAAACTCCTACGAGCAGTACTTC. The rearrangement uses TRBV10-2 and TRBJ2-7, with 7 bases matching TRBD2. The length of the CDR3 is 13 residues. Unmatched junction bases numbered 6, after V lost 10 bases and J lost 0 bases. Germline assignment: CDR1 WSHSY and CDR2 SAAADI.

This clone was recorded a few times. This rearrangement joins TRBV6-6 to TRBJ2-7; D is uncertain. The CDR3 runs to 14 residues. Germline V lookup: CDR1 MNHNY, CDR2 SVGAGI (reference sequence). The V end was cut by 6 bases, the J end by 1 base, with 13 bases between. CDR3 in amino acids: CASRSSLGSYEQYF. The CDR3, as DNA: TGTGCCAGCAGGTCAAGCTTAGGGTCCTACGAGCAGTACTTC.

The chain carries TRBV19 and TRBJ2-1; possible D gene TRBD2, 5 bases. CDR1 LNHDA and CDR2 SQIVND come from the germline V gene (reference sequence). The CDR3 consists of 15 residues. Trimming stripped 5 bases from V and 6 bases from J, with 17 bases between. CDR3 region: CASSYPGLSSNEQFF. The CDR3 nucleotides read TGTGCCAGTAGTTATCCGGGATTAAGTTCCAATGAGCAGTTCTTC. Together with reference TRBV19 and TRBJ2-1, the CDR3 gives the full variable domain: DGGITQSPKYLFRKEGQNVTLSCEQNLNHDAMYWYRQDPGQGLRLIYYSQIVNDFQKGDIAEGYSVSREKKESFPLTVTSAQKNPTAFYLCASSYPGLSSNEQFFGPGTRLTVL.

This sequence joins TRBV2 and TRBJ2-5; D gene unclear. The CDR3 has 13 amino acids. Trimming took off 5 bases at V and 4 bases at J, with 11 bases between the two ends. Germline CDR1 is SNHLY and CDR2 is FYNNEI. In DNA form, the CDR3 reads TGTGCCAGCAGTACCCAGGTTGGAGAGACCCAGTACTTC. Translated, it gives CASSTQVGETQYF.

The chain carries TRBV9 and TRBJ2-5; D gene uncertain. The CDR3 totals 12 residues. V was pared by 1 base and J by 0 bases, with 1 base between. Germline loops: CDR1 SGDLS, CDR2 YYNGEE. This CDR3 is CASSVNQETQYF. For the CDR3, the DNA is TGTGCCAGCAGCGTAAACCAAGAGACCCAGTACTTC.

The chain employs TRBV7-9 and TRBJ1-1; D gene ambiguous. V was shortened by 5 bases and J by 0 bases, with 7 bases between the two germline ends. This CDR3 is built from 13 residues. CDR1 is SEHNR, CDR2 FQNEAQ, per germline (reference sequence). The CDR3 loop reads CASSPRMNTEAFF. The CDR3 bases are TGTGCCAGCAGCCCCCGGATGAACACTGAAGCTTTCTTT.

The CDR3 here is CASSLAQTGGLQPQHF. Written as DNA, the CDR3 is TGTGCCAGCAGCTTGGCACAAACAGGGGGCCTTCAGCCCCAGCATTTT. The chain carries TRBV7-2 and TRBJ1-5; TRBD1 matches 9 bases. The germline gives CDR1 SGHTA, CDR2 FQGNSA. V lost 3 bases, J lost 6 bases, and 9 bases stayed unmatched. This CDR3 is built from 16 residues.

The CDR3 DNA is TGTGCCAGCAGCTACTGGGGCACTGAAGCTTTCTTT. Its protein product is CASSYWGTEAFF. V usage is TRBV5-6 and J usage is TRBJ1-1; unclear D gene. Germline V gene sequence: CDR1 SGHDT, CDR2 YYEEEE. CDR3 length: 12 residues. The ends were cut back, 3 bases at V and 4 bases at J, with 7 bases in the middle.